This is a list of T cell receptor beta chains from one sample in a study of blood T cell repertoires in COVID-19. Profiling relied on immunoSEQ multiplex PCR, and the TCRdb table lists in-frame clones only, not all of them. In the table there are 150,000 to 200,000 clones, roughly 90% of which are singletons. Material for sequencing was peripheral blood. These receptors all stem from a man aged 25 to 45 with COVID-19, enrolled during active disease. CDR3s include the opening cysteine and the closing phenylalanine or tryptophan. The D gene is left open where the match is weak. Clone size is stated in some rows and not others, as once, few, many or a class when expanded.

len,j_gene,d_gene,abundance,v_gene,CDR3nt,CDR3aa
11,TRBJ2-7,NA,NA,TRBV28,TGTGTCACAGTCGTATCGGGGGAGCAGTACTTC,CVTVVSGEQYF
14,TRBJ1-3,NA,few,TRBV19,TGTGCCAGTAGTAGATTGGGCATCGGAAACACCATATATTTT,CASSRLGIGNTIYF
16,TRBJ2-7,TRBD1,NA,TRBV5-1,TGCGCCAGCAGCTTACTTGGACAGGGGGCATTATACGAGCAGTACTTC,CASSLLGQGALYEQYF
16,TRBJ2-5,TRBD1,NA,TRBV27,TGTGCCAGCAGTAGACTTGGACAGGAGTCTAAAGAGACCCAGTACTTC,CASSRLGQESKETQYF
13,TRBJ2-1,NA,NA,TRBV5-1,TGCGCCAGCCGGTATGACTCATACAATGAGCAGTTCTTC,CASRYDSYNEQFF
14,TRBJ2-7,TRBD1,NA,TRBV18,TGTGCCAGCTCACCTCCGACAGGGCTGGGGGAGCAGTACTTC,CASSPPTGLGEQYF
15,TRBJ1-2,NA,NA,TRBV9,TGTGCCAGCAGCGCCTCAGCAAAAGGGGCGGAGGGCTACACCTTC,CASSASAKGAEGYTF
13,TRBJ2-1,NA,NA,TRBV27,TGTGCCAGCAGTTCCCGCTCCTACAATGAGCAGTTCTTC,CASSSRSYNEQFF
17,TRBJ1-2,NA,NA,TRBV9,TGTGCCAGCAGCGCGCAAACGGGCAGGGTGGTTTTCTATGGCTACACCTTC,CASSAQTGRVVFYGYTF
14,TRBJ2-2,NA,few,TRBV2,TGTGCCAGCAGTGTGTCCAGGTCCACCGGGGAGCTGTTTTTT,CASSVSRSTGELFF
15,TRBJ2-1,NA,NA,TRBV18,TGTGCCAGCTCACCTCCGGGAACACCATACAATGAGCAGTTCTTC,CASSPPGTPYNEQFF
16,TRBJ1-1,TRBD1,NA,TRBV28,TGTGCCAGCAGTCTTCGGACAGGACGGGGTAGTACTGAAGCTTTCTTT,CASSLRTGRGSTEAFF
14,TRBJ1-1,NA,NA,TRBV28,TGTGCCAGCAGTTTTTTAGGAGATAACACTGAAGCTTTCTTT,CASSFLGDNTEAFF
18,TRBJ2-6,TRBD1,NA,TRBV5-1,TGCGCCAGCAGCTTTCGACAGGGATGGGGCTCTGGGGCCAACGTCCTGACTTTC,CASSFRQGWGSGANVLTF
14,TRBJ2-7,NA,NA,TRBV6-5,TGTGCCAGCAGGGGACAGCCTACCGGGGGCGAGCAGTACTTC,CASRGQPTGGEQYF
14,TRBJ2-2,NA,NA,TRBV7-3,TGTGCCAGCAGCCGACACCCGAACACCGGGGAGCTGTTTTTT,CASSRHPNTGELFF
15,TRBJ1-2,NA,NA,TRBV23-1,TGCGCCAGCAGTCAATGCGCGACTTCTGGAGGAGGCTACACCTTC,CASSQCATSGGGYTF
15,TRBJ2-7,TRBD1,NA,TRBV6-2/TRBV6-3,TGTGCCAGCAGTACACAGGGGGCAAGGCTTCACGAGCAGTACTTC,CASSTQGARLHEQYF
14,TRBJ2-7,TRBD1,NA,TRBV7-9,TGTGCCAGCAGCTCCGACAGGGCGACCTGGGAGCAGTACTTC,CASSSDRATWEQYF
14,TRBJ2-7,NA,NA,TRBV5-1,TGCGCCAGCAACCTGGGGCAGGGAAACTACGAGCAGTACTTC,CASNLGQGNYEQYF
14,TRBJ2-1,NA,NA,TRBV2,TGTGCCAGCAGTGAAGTTCGAGTTCTCAATGAGCAGTTCTTC,CASSEVRVLNEQFF
11,TRBJ2-1,NA,NA,TRBV6-2/TRBV6-3,TGTGCCAGCAGTACTAGAGATGAGCAGTTCTTC,CASSTRDEQFF
16,TRBJ1-2,TRBD1,NA,TRBV19,TGTGCCAGTAGTATCCTCCCCCTTGGACAGGGTGGTGGCTACACCTTC,CASSILPLGQGGGYTF
16,TRBJ1-5,NA,NA,TRBV28,TGTGCCAGCAGTTTCGCACGGGATGTGAGCAATCAGCCCCAGCATTTT,CASSFARDVSNQPQHF
13,TRBJ1-2,NA,NA,TRBV20-1,TGCAGTGCTAGTCCCCGGGAATGGCATGGCTACACCTTC,CSASPREWHGYTF
19,TRBJ1-6,TRBD1,NA,TRBV18,TGTGCCAGCTCACCACCGGATCTGACAGGGGGCCGTCAAAATTCACCCCTCCACTTT,CASSPPDLTGGRQNSPLHF
18,TRBJ2-1,TRBD1,NA,TRBV4-1,TGCGCCAGCAGTAAACTATTCCCGGGACAGGAAACATACAATGAGCAGTTCTTC,CASSKLFPGQETYNEQFF
16,TRBJ1-1,NA,NA,TRBV6-2/TRBV6-3,TGTGCCAGCAGCTCATGGCAGGGGCAGCCGAGCACTGAAGCTTTCTTT,CASSSWQGQPSTEAFF
15,TRBJ2-3,NA,NA,TRBV3-1/TRBV3-2,TGTGCCAGCAGCAGGGGCGGGACCAGTACAGATACGCAGTATTTT,CASSRGGTSTDTQYF
13,TRBJ1-6,NA,NA,TRBV7-2,TGTGCCAGCAGGGAGGGTCAGAATTCACCCCTCCACTTT,CASREGQNSPLHF
18,TRBJ1-1,NA,once,TRBV11-2,TGTGCCAGCAGCCAAATCGAGGCAGCCTATTCTATGAACGCTGAAGCTTTCTTT,CASSQIEAAYSMNAEAFF
13,TRBJ1-1,NA,NA,TRBV6-5,TGTGCCAGCAGGGCCCCGAAGAACACTGAAGCTTTCTTT,CASRAPKNTEAFF
14,TRBJ2-1,NA,NA,TRBV3-1/TRBV3-2,TGTGCCAGCAGCCATCAGGGATGGGACAATGAGCAGTTCTTC,CASSHQGWDNEQFF
16,TRBJ1-5,TRBD1,NA,TRBV19,TGTGCCAGTAGCCAAACCGGGACAGGGAGCAATCAGCCCCAGCATTTT,CASSQTGTGSNQPQHF
17,TRBJ2-3,TRBD2,NA,TRBV10-3,TGTGCCATCAGTGAGTCGATGGCTAGCGGGGTGAAAGATACGCAGTATTTT,CAISESMASGVKDTQYF
14,TRBJ1-2,NA,NA,TRBV28,TGTGCCAGCAGTGTGCCAGGGGCTGGAGATGGCTACACCTTC,CASSVPGAGDGYTF
12,TRBJ2-7,NA,NA,TRBV12-5,TGTGCTAGTGGGATTGAGTCCTACGAGCAGTACTTC,CASGIESYEQYF
16,TRBJ2-3,TRBD2,once,TRBV7-9,TGTGCCAGCAGCTTAGATGCTAGCGGGACCACAGATACGCAGTATTTT,CASSLDASGTTDTQYF
15,TRBJ1-3,NA,NA,TRBV7-3,TGTGCCAGCAGCTTAGACAGCAACTCTGGAAACACCATATATTTT,CASSLDSNSGNTIYF
12,TRBJ1-2,NA,NA,TRBV24-1,TGTGCCACCAGCAGGGAGGGGTATGGCTACACCTTC,CATSREGYGYTF
19,TRBJ2-7,TRBD2,NA,TRBV7-2,TGTGCCAGCAGCTCCCCGCTGTGGGGCGGGGGGCAGAGCTCCTACGAGCAGTACTTC,CASSSPLWGGGQSSYEQYF
12,TRBJ1-1,NA,NA,TRBV3-1/TRBV3-2,TGTGCCAGCAGCCGCAGGGGCAAGGAAGCTTTCTTT,CASSRRGKEAFF